The clone carrying this TCR beta chain has a count of ten or more. What it binds is unknown. Not enrolled were patients with uncontrolled infection, other autoimmune disease, pregnancy or lactation. The data originate from a study of T cells in Graves' hyperthyroidism and ophthalmopathy. Overall study context: Once the initial diagnosis was made, peripheral blood was obtained before any treatment. Overall study results and limits: The model predicted ophthalmopathy a median approximately 6.3 months before onset. Most clonotypes expanded in thyroid above 0.001 were likewise present in blood.

Amplification of TCR beta CDR3 regions was performed using RNA transcripts as template. First-round RT-PCR of the TCR CDR3 relied on the HTBI primer set. TCRdb re-analysed the multiplex PCR reads in MiXCR, keeping a single row per CDR3 protein. This table has some 600,000 distinct CDR3 sequences, roughly 13% appearing once. The sequencing input was blood. This TCR derives from a woman younger than 45 with Graves' hyperthyroidism that later progressed to Graves' ophthalmopathy.

Here the CDR3 reads CASKGIMNTEAFF. The CDR3 bases are TGTGCCAGCAAGGGGATCATGAACACTGAAGCTTTCTTT. The rearrangement uses TRBV2 and TRBJ1-1; D possibly corresponds to TRBD1 (5 bases). Trimming removed 7 bases from V and 0 bases from J, with 9 bases in between. This CDR3 spans 13 amino acids. Germline CDR1 and CDR2: SNHLY and FYNNEI. Supplemented by reference TRBV2 and TRBJ1-1, the full variable domain reads EPEVTQTPSHQVTQMGQEVILRCVPISNHLYFYWYRQILGQKVEFLVSFYNNEISEKSEIFDDQFSVERPDGSNFTLKIRSTKLEDSAMYFCASKGIMNTEAFFGQGTRLTVV.